This TCR beta chain was found in a study of T cell responses to AZD1222 COVID-19 vaccine. As concerns this clone: Antigen: not known.

Study-wide points: A mostly white British donor set with more females was recruited, and clonal diversity was possibly underestimated.

With V trimmed by 6 bases and J by 5 bases, 10 bases remained unmatched. The CDR3 sequence is 15 residues long. Germline CDR1 reads MNHEY; CDR2 reads SVGAGI. Libraries were prepared by immunoSEQ multiplex PCR; TCRdb keeps only in-frame clonotypes and omits some of them. Seen here are over 90,000 clones, about 90% observed once, and the top ten hold roughly 3.1%. This chain uses TRBV6-5 with TRBJ2-1, with 7 bases that match TRBD2. The starting material was peripheral blood, obtained 28 days after the second AZD1222 dose. This receptor was taken from an adult who received the AZD1222 COVID-19 vaccine. The CDR3 nucleotides read TGTGCCAGCAGCCGACTAGCCTACGATCACAATGAGCAGTTCTTC. It specifies CASSRLAYDHNEQFF.